These 11 T cell receptor beta chains came from one sample sequenced in a study of early T cells in non-severe SARS-CoV-2 infection. TCRdb re-analysed the 5' RACE reads in MiXCR, keeping a single row per CDR3 protein. The sample includes about 28,000 distinct CDR3 sequences, roughly 4.6% seen only once; the top ten take 4.5% to 7%. This specimen was whole blood, taken at baseline. The receptors come from an adult who was a healthcare worker with PCR-confirmed SARS-CoV-2 infection or an uninfected control (not recorded which).

In this sample, this clonotype turned up many times. This chain links TRBV11-2 with TRBJ2-5; D is perhaps TRBD2 (6 bases). The germline CDR1 and CDR2 sequences are SGHAT and FQNNGV. This CDR3 region has 16 residues. V was shortened by 1 base and J by 4 bases, with 16 bases between the two germline ends. The CDR3 DNA reads as TGTGCCAGCAGCTTAGTAGGAGGGAACGGCAGAGAGACCCAGTACTTC. Translation: CASSLVGGNGRETQYF. Full variable domain (missing parts from reference TRBV11-2 and TRBJ2-5): EAGVAQSPRYKIIEKRQSVAFWCNPISGHATLYWYQQILGQGPKLLIQFQNNGVVDDSQLPKDRFSAERLKGVDSTLKIQPAKLEDSAVYLCASSLVGGNGRETQYFGPGTRLLVL.

This clonotype was found many times. The chain employs TRBV12-3 or TRBV12-4 and TRBJ2-7; tentatively, D is TRBD2 (7 bases). With 6 bases removed from V and 2 bases from J, the gap between germline ends came to 14 bases. The CDR3 has 14 amino acids. The CDR3 DNA reads as TGTGCCAGCAGCGCCTCGGGGGGCCCCTACGAGCAGTACTTC. Translating gives CASSASGGPYEQYF.

The chain carries TRBV6-1 and TRBJ1-3; D is possibly TRBD1 (6 bases). The CDR3 totals 15 residues. Germline-derived CDR1 and CDR2 are MNHNS and SASEGT. Trimming shortened V by 6 bases and J by 1 base, and 13 bases separated the two germline ends. The CDR3 bases are TGTGCCAGCAGCAAGGACAGTCGTTCTGGAAACACCATATATTTT. This gives the protein CASSKDSRSGNTIYF.

In this sample, this clonotype turned up many times. The rearrangement links TRBV12-3 or TRBV12-4 to TRBJ2-3; D call uncertain. The length of the CDR3 is 15 residues. Trimming cost V 5 bases and J 0 bases, with 12 bases left between them. CDR3 residues: CASSRAPHSTDTQYF. CDR3 nucleotide sequence: TGTGCCAGCAGTCGAGCGCCCCATAGCACAGATACGCAGTATTTT.

This clonotype was detected ten times or more. The rearrangement links TRBV6-6 to TRBJ2-5, with a weak D call TRBD1 (6 bases). Trimming took off 0 bases at V and 1 base at J, with 18 bases between the two ends. This CDR3 has 18 amino acids. From germline, CDR1 is MNHNY and CDR2 SVGAGI (reference sequence). The CDR3 bases are TGTGCCAGCAGTTACTCGAGCCCCCGAGCCAGGGGCCAAGAGACCCAGTACTTC. Translating it yields CASSYSSPRARGQETQYF.

This clonotype was observed a few times. The gene calls are TRBV6-2 or TRBV6-3 and TRBJ1-1; no definite D call. With 6 bases removed from V and 4 bases from J, the gap between germline ends came to 6 bases. Germline CDR1 and CDR2: MNHEY and SVGEGT. This CDR3 is 11 amino acids long. The CDR3 sequence is CASSLGTEAFF. The CDR3, as DNA: TGTGCCAGCAGCCTTGGCACTGAAGCTTTCTTT.

The rearrangement links TRBV28 to TRBJ2-3; TRBD2 agrees at 8 bases. This CDR3 has 16 amino acids. J was trimmed by 2 bases and V by 3 bases; bases with no gene match: 7. CDR1 and CDR2 from the germline V gene are MDHEN and SYDVKM. CDR3 DNA: TGTGCCAGCAGTTTCGGGGCGGGAGGTGCCACAGATACGCAGTATTTT. Encoded protein: CASSFGAGGATDTQYF. The full variable domain, completed using reference TRBV28 and TRBJ2-3, is DVKVTQSSRYLVKRTGEKVFLECVQDMDHENMFWYRQDPGLGLRLIYFSYDVKMKEKGDIPEGYSVSREKKERFSLILESASTNQTSMYLCASSFGAGGATDTQYFGPGTRLTVL.

The J gene is TRBJ1-1, the V gene TRBV14; TRBD1 agrees at 7 bases. CDR3 length: 13 residues. The germline V gene has CDR1 SGHDN and CDR2 FVKESK. V lost 4 bases and J lost 4; bases outside the gene matches: 3. The CDR3 here is CASSLTGITEAFF. DNA of the CDR3: TGTGCCAGCAGCCTGACAGGGATCACTGAAGCTTTCTTT. The entire variable domain, with the rest obtained from reference TRBV14 and TRBJ1-1, is as follows: EAGVTQFPSHSVIEKGQTVTLRCDPISGHDNLYWYRRVMGKEIKFLLHFVKESKQDESGMPNNRFLAERTGGTYSTLKVQPAELEDSGVYFCASSLTGITEAFFGQGTRLTVV.

This clonotype was counted ten times or more. The chain is built from TRBV12-3 or TRBV12-4 and TRBJ1-3; D gene ambiguous. Trimming removed 5 bases at V and 0 bases at J, with 5 bases between. CDR3 length: 13 amino acids. CDR3 nucleotide sequence: TGTGCCAGCAGTACGGCCTCTGGAAACACCATATATTTT. It translates to CASSTASGNTIYF.

This clonotype was recorded many times. The chain recombines TRBV5-1 with TRBJ2-3; D may be TRBD2 (6 bases). Germline CDR1 and CDR2: SGHRS and YFSETQ. The CDR3 covers 14 residues. V was pared by 2 bases and J by 1 base, with 8 bases between. The CDR3 spells CASSFRGGTDTQYF. As DNA, the CDR3 is TGCGCCAGCAGCTTTCGCGGGGGCACAGATACGCAGTATTTT.

The chain recombines TRBV2 with TRBJ2-4, with D possibly matching TRBD2 (6 bases). Trimming took off 8 bases at V and 0 bases at J, with 8 bases between the two ends. This CDR3 spans 13 amino acids. Looked up from germline, CDR1 is SNHLY and CDR2 is FYNNEI. The CDR3 coding sequence is TGTGCCAGCGGGGGACTAGCCAAAAACATTCAGTACTTC. This sequence encodes CASGGLAKNIQYF.